This T cell receptor (beta chain) was recorded in a study of blood T cell repertoires in COVID-19 (dated by TCRdb to about 2020). At the level of the whole study: Samples covering the acute and convalescent phases of COVID-19 were provided by collaborators in the United States, Italy and Spain. The material from the prospective study consisted of cDNA or gDNA derived from T cells, B-cell-depleted T cells, or PBMCs. Deeply sampled blood TCRbeta repertoires from subjects exposed to, actively infected with, or recovered from COVID-19 were included in the dataset. The repertoires were released in a freely available public database intended as a resource for research on the immune response to SARS-CoV-2. Samples were obtained from the ongoing ImmuneRACE study (first 160 participants) and from approximately 1,200 subjects provided by 6 global collaborators. The sample metadata nearly always contained a de-identified subject ID, COVID-19 status, age in years and sex. HLA class I and class II types, where available, came from metadata supplied by the sample provider rather than from assay-based typing.

Whole blood was collected in K2EDTA tubes by collaborating institutions according to the institutions' own protocols. For TCRbeta analysis, collaborators shipped samples in one of three forms: frozen whole blood, isolated PBMCs, or DNA extracted from either of those sample types. CDR1 is given as SGHNT and CDR2 as YENEEA, both from the germline V gene. The junction shows trimming of 4 bases on V and 4 bases on J, and the gene matches do not reach 6 bases of it. Including cysteine and phenylalanine, the CDR3 has 16 amino acids. Only the CDR3 region is kept as DNA, spanning 48 bases read in frame from base 1. Broader findings and caveats from the paper: Clinical and demographic metadata were provided uncurated, with the amount varying by source and participant.

The immunoSEQ Assay, a bias-controlled multiplex PCR, was used to amplify TCRbeta CDR3 regions from genomic DNA. On the authors' methods: Within the assay, amplification of reference gene primers was used to estimate how many nucleated cells each sample contained. To quantify the absolute abundance of each unique TCRbeta CDR3 rearrangement, sequence reads were collapsed and filtered. Productive Simpson clonality was computed per sample as the square root of Simpson's diversity index over productive rearrangements. The immuneACCESS repertoire file appears here via TCRdb, limited to in-frame rearrangements. These files lack a portion of the clones; in checked studies, under half of the deficit traces to unresolved V genes, and the cause of the others is not known. Clone size and V and J calls were adopted from that table, with D and trimming inferred from the DNA. For this sample the table gives about 140,000 clones, of which more than 75% were detected only once. The ten largest clones add up to around 12% of the sample.

As concerns this clone: Its target antigen remains unknown. One base away there is no much larger clone; base qualities are not given.

The sequenced sample was peripheral blood. The V and J segments used are TRBV11-3 and TRBJ2-2, and 10 junctional nucleotides match TRBD2. The source of this sequence is a man at least 80 years old with acute or convalescent COVID-19. The CDR3 here reads CASSSGRLAGTGELFF. The DNA sequence follows: TGTGCCAGCAGCTCCGGGAGACTAGCGGGCACCGGGGAGCTGTTTTTT.